The 8 T cell receptor beta chains given below trace back to one sample, sequenced in a study of CD8+CD57+ T cells in acquired aplastic anemia. The template used for profiling TCR beta VDJ and CDR3 was genomic DNA. TCRdb re-called the reads with MiXCR, one entry per CDR3 protein. The profile shows 260,000 or so distinct CDR3 sequences, more than 45% of them singletons. Those patients picked for sequencing had displayed CD8+CD57+ cell expansion on flow cytometry. Material for sequencing was sorted CD4+, CD8+, or CD8+CD57+ T cells (not recorded which) from PBMCs. All receptors come from a human donor with aplastic anemia.

This clonotype has only one observation. The V and J genes are TRBV2 and TRBJ1-1; D may be TRBD1 (6 bases). The CDR3 has 12 residues. The germline V and J ends were trimmed by 4 bases and 7 bases, with 10 bases remaining between them. Germline-derived CDR1 and CDR2 are SNHLY and FYNNEI. CDR3 protein: CASSGDRYEAFF. The DNA for the CDR3 is TGTGCCAGCAGTGGAGACAGGTATGAAGCTTTCTTT.

The rearrangement uses TRBV7-2 and TRBJ1-6; D ambiguous. The CDR3 length is 14 residues. V shed 8 bases and J shed 9 bases, with 17 bases lying between them. CDR1 is SGHTA, CDR2 FQGNSA, per germline. The CDR3 nucleotides are TGTGCCAGCGGCCCGAACAGTTTGGTTTCACCCCTCCACTTT. Its protein is CASGPNSLVSPLHF.

This clonotype occurred a few times. This CDR3 fails to terminate in the conserved phenylalanine or tryptophan, so it likely reflects a read error. The DNA is left out, because the CDR3 cannot be placed on it with certainty; the CDR3 is given as TCRdb lists it. The V and J genes are TRBV20-1 and TRBJ2-3; the table's D call, TRBD2, has no DNA check behind it. Germline CDR1 and CDR2: DFQATT and SNEGSKA (reference sequence). Both ends counted, the CDR3 spans 12 residues. CDR3 sequence reads: CSARDRPGLAIL.

This clonotype was seen a few times. The genes are TRBV4-1 and TRBJ2-1; 8 bases line up with TRBD1. This CDR3 region has 16 residues. The V gene end was trimmed by 3 bases and the J gene end by 4 bases; junction bases not matched to a gene: 8. CDR1 is MGHRA, CDR2 YSYEKL, per germline. The CDR3 sequence: CASSQYGTGGYNEQFF. CDR3 sequence (DNA): TGCGCCAGCAGCCAGTACGGGACAGGCGGTTACAATGAGCAGTTCTTC.

This clonotype showed up just a few times. The rearrangement uses TRBV27 and TRBJ1-2; TRBD1 aligns across 7 bases. Trimming at V came to 5 bases and at J to 4 bases, leaving 13 bases not matched to a gene. This CDR3 is 16 amino acids long. Germline CDR1 and CDR2: MNHEY and SMNVEV (reference sequence). Here the CDR3 reads CASSTKGTEFLYGYTF. CDR3 nucleotide sequence: TGTGCCAGCAGTACAAAAGGGACAGAATTCCTCTATGGCTACACCTTC.

This clonotype was detected ten times or more. The chain uses TRBV4-2 and TRBJ2-7; no reliable D call. The CDR3 has 14 amino acids. V was trimmed by 0 bases and J by 3 bases, leaving 9 bases between them. CDR1 is LGHNA, CDR2 YNFKEQ, per germline. The CDR3 reads CASSQDLSSYEQYF. CDR3 nucleotides: TGTGCCAGCAGCCAAGATCTCTCTAGCTACGAGCAGTACTTC.

This rearrangement joins TRBV15 to TRBJ2-1; 10 bases align to TRBD2. Germline V gene lookup returns CDR1 LNHNV and CDR2 YYDKDF (reference sequence). After removal of 7 bases from V and 7 bases from J, the junction contained 7 bases not matched to a gene. The CDR3 totals 14 residues. CDR3: CATTERGGPNEQFF. CDR3 in DNA: TGTGCCACCACCGAGCGGGGGGGCCCGAATGAGCAGTTCTTC. Variable domain in full (rest from reference TRBV15 and TRBJ2-1): DAMVIQNPRYQVTQFGKPVTLSCSQTLNHNVMYWYQQKSSQAPKLLFHYYDKDFNNEADTPDNFQSRRPNTSFCFLDIRSPGLGDTAMYLCATTERGGPNEQFFGPGTRLTVL.

The V gene is TRBV29-1, the J gene TRBJ1-2; D uncertain. The V and J ends lost 6 bases and 5 bases respectively, with 10 bases between them. Germline V gives CDR1 SQVTM, CDR2 ANQGSEA. The CDR3 length is 11 residues. Here the CDR3 DNA reads TGCAGCGTAGCGGTACGGTATGGCTACACCTTC. Protein sequence: CSVAVRYGYTF.